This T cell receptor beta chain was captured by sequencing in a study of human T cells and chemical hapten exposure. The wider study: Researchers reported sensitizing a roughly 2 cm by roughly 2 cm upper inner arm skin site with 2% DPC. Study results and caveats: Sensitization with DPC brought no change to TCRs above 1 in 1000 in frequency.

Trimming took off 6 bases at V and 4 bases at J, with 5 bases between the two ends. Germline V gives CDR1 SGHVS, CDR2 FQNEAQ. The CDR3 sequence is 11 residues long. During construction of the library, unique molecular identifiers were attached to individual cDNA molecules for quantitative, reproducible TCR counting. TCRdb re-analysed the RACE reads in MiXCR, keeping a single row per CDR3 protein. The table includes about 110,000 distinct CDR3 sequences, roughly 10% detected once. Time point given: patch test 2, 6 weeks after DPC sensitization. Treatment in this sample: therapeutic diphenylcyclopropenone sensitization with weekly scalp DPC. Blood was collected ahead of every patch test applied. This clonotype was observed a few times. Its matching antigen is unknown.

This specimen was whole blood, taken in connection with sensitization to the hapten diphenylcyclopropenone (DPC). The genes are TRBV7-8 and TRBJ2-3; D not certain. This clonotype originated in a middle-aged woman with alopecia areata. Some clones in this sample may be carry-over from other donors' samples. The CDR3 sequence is CASSVADTQYF. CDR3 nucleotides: TGTGCCAGCAGTGTGGCAGATACGCAGTATTTT. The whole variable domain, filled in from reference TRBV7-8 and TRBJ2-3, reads GAGVSQSPRYKVAKRGQDVALRCDPISGHVSLFWYQQALGQGPEFLTYFQNEAQLDKSGLPSDRFFAERPEGSVSTLKIQRTQQEDSAVYLCASSVADTQYFGPGTRLTVL.